One T cell receptor beta chain is described in this entry. Its antigen remains unknown. The data stem from a study of cytomegalovirus exposure and HLA in healthy donors. The study, taken as a whole, reports: CMV serostatus was the only recorded immune exposure for donors. A later analysis linked a missense DCLRE1C variant to TCR beta V- and J-gene trimming. According to a later analysis, most TCR beta chains associated with CMV appeared HLA-restricted.

Germline loops: CDR1 MNHEY, CDR2 SVGAGI. The CDR3 extends over 12 amino acids. Trimming shortened V by 4 bases and J by 9 bases, and 13 bases separated the two germline ends. 13 Jbeta primers and 60 Vbeta primers were used for the PCR. Assay used: immunoSEQ multiplex PCR; TCRdb lists only in-frame clones, some missing. Its table records 150,000 to 200,000 clones. The clonotype was recovered from a man aged 25 to 40 in good health and CMV-seronegative. The chain combines TRBV6-5 with TRBJ2-7; D uncertain. Material for sequencing was PBMCs. The chain's CDR3 is CASSSSTNRQYF. In nucleotides, the CDR3 is TGTGCCAGCAGTTCGTCCACAAATCGGCAGTACTTC.